The T cell receptor beta chain under discussion was sequenced for a study of blood T cell repertoires in COVID-19. As for the study in general: Material from acute and convalescent COVID-19 was sourced from the United States, Italy and Spain. Nucleic acid was either cDNA or gDNA, and it came from T cells, B-cell-depleted T cells, or PBMCs.

The authors' processing: By means of reference gene primer amplification, nucleated cell counts were estimated. The data were produced by immunoSEQ multiplex PCR, yet TCRdb's version contains in-frame clones alone and is incomplete. V and J calls plus clone size are reproduced from that table; the DNA served to infer D and trimming. The table shows fewer than 120,000 clones, with roughly four fifths occurring only once. This clone was recorded only once. Specimen: peripheral blood. This clonotype originated in a woman aged 60-75 years with acute or convalescent COVID-19.

CDR3 DNA sequence: TGCAGCGTTGCGCGGGAAGACTATGGCTACACCTTC. It translates to CSVAREDYGYTF. The gene calls are TRBV29-1 and TRBJ1-2; D is undetermined. This CDR3 is built from 12 residues. Trimming shortened V by 4 bases and J by 3 bases, and 9 bases separated the two germline ends. Germline V gene lookup returns CDR1 SQVTM and CDR2 ANQGSEA.